This entry concerns a single T cell receptor beta chain. These data come from a study of blood T cell repertoires in COVID-19. Study context: Donors in the United States, Italy and Spain gave samples during acute or convalescent COVID-19. T cells, B-cell-depleted T cells, or PBMCs supplied cDNA or gDNA.

Germline lookup yields CDR1 MNHNS and CDR2 SASEGT. The CDR3 is made up of 14 amino acids. The V end lost 0 bases, the J end lost 7 bases, and 12 bases lay between the germline ends. Cohort assignment relied on participant-reported clinical history. As originally analysed: Amplifying reference gene primers gave estimates of nucleated cell counts. Clones were sequenced by immunoSEQ multiplex PCR, and TCRdb holds only the in-frame ones, with some missing. For V, J and clone size, that table is used; D and trimming come from the DNA. The sample has 250,000 to 400,000 clones, roughly nine tenths seen once.

This receptor was identified in a man between 60 and 75 years old who had recovered from COVID-19. The J gene is TRBJ1-2, the V gene TRBV6-1, with D perhaps TRBD1 (5 bases). Source material: PBMCs or T cells enriched from blood (not recorded which). The DNA of the CDR3 is TGTGCCAGCAGTGAAGCCCCCCGGGGGGGTGGCTACACCTTC. The encoded protein is CASSEAPRGGGYTF.